This T cell receptor (beta chain) was sequenced during a study of T-cell memory formation after mild COVID-19. About this clonotype itself: Its antigen is unknown.

MiXCR, run by TCRdb on the 5' RACE reads, gives a single entry per CDR3 protein. Seen here are roughly 350,000 distinct CDR3 sequences, roughly 13% observed once, and the top ten hold 22%. Findings of the study overall: Day 15 to 85 contracting clones showed balanced CD4/CD8; later expanders leaned CD4+.

The length of the CDR3 is 13 residues. From germline, CDR1 is SQVTM and CDR2 ANQGSEA. Germline trimming cut 7 bases from V and 5 bases from J; bases unmatched to any gene: 8. The sample comprised PBMCs or a T cell subset sorted from them (not recorded which). This chain uses TRBV29-1 with TRBJ2-5; 9 nucleotides match TRBD2. This TCR was sampled from a man in his late teens or twenties who had mild COVID-19 (a few samples of this study predate the infection). Cell type and time point are not known. Written as DNA, the CDR3 is TGCAGCGCCCGCGGGGGGGGGCGGGAGACCCAGTACTTC. This gives the protein CSARGGGRETQYF. The variable domain in full, completed from reference TRBV29-1 and TRBJ2-5, reads SAVISQKPSRDICQRGTSLTIQCQVDSQVTMMFWYRQQPGQSLTLIATANQGSEATYESGFVIDKFPISRPNLTFSTLTVSNMSPEDSSIYLCSARGGGRETQYFGPGTRLLVL.